These T cell receptor beta chains were read from a single sample in a study of CD8 T cells in ankylosing spondylitis. Each CDR3 protein is one row after TCRdb ran MiXCR on the 5' RACE reads. The profile covers approximately 540,000 distinct CDR3 sequences, with over 9.5% appearing a single time and about 6.5% taken by the ten largest. Specimen: blood, either unsorted or a sorted T cell fraction (not recorded which). The receptor source for this set is a male donor with ankylosing spondylitis. Both conserved end residues are part of each CDR3. Fields, in order: clone size, D gene, V gene, J gene, CDR3 DNA, CDR3 protein. A D gene is named only where the DNA matches it firmly. Size tells how often a clone was seen (once, few, many) or the class of an expanded clone, and some rows leave it out.

clone size: -
D gene: -
V gene: TRBV25-1
J gene: TRBJ2-2
CDR3 DNA: TGTGCCAGCAGTGCCCGGAGCGGATACACCGGGGAGCTGTTTTTT
CDR3 protein: CASSARSGYTGELFF

clone size: -
D gene: -
V gene: TRBV5-1
J gene: TRBJ1-1
CDR3 DNA: TGCGCCAGCAGCTTGGCTGAGGCGGGCGTGGGTGAAGCTTTCTTT
CDR3 protein: CASSLAEAGVGEAFF

clone size: few
D gene: TRBD2
V gene: TRBV5-1
J gene: TRBJ2-2
CDR3 DNA: TGCGCCAGCAGCAGACGGACTAGCGGGAGGTACGCCACCGGGGAGCTGTTTTTT
CDR3 protein: CASSRRTSGRYATGELFF

clone size: -
D gene: -
V gene: TRBV20-1
J gene: TRBJ2-3
CDR3 DNA: TGCAGTGCTAGAGATGATGCGGGCACAGATACGCAGTATTTT
CDR3 protein: CSARDDAGTDTQYF

clone size: -
D gene: -
V gene: TRBV27
J gene: TRBJ2-2
CDR3 DNA: TGTGCCAGCAGTTTCATGGGGGATCCCACCGGGGAGCTGTTTTTT
CDR3 protein: CASSFMGDPTGELFF

clone size: many
D gene: TRBD2
V gene: TRBV12-3/TRBV12-4
J gene: TRBJ2-7
CDR3 DNA: TGTGCCAGCAGTTTAGCGGGACTAGCCTACGAGCAGTACTTC
CDR3 protein: CASSLAGLAYEQYF

clone size: -
D gene: -
V gene: TRBV19
J gene: TRBJ2-2
CDR3 DNA: TGTGCCAGTAGTCCTTTAGCGGATCCGAACACCGGGGAGCTGTTTTTT
CDR3 protein: CASSPLADPNTGELFF

clone size: -
D gene: -
V gene: TRBV3-1
J gene: TRBJ2-1
CDR3 DNA: TGTGCCAGCAGGAAGTCGGGGGTACCGAATGAGCAGTTCTTC
CDR3 protein: CASRKSGVPNEQFF

clone size: few
D gene: -
V gene: TRBV20-1
J gene: TRBJ1-5
CDR3 DNA: TGCAGTGCTAGATCTGGGGGCAACAATCAGCCCCAGCATTTT
CDR3 protein: CSARSGGNNQPQHF

clone size: -
D gene: TRBD1
V gene: TRBV15
J gene: TRBJ1-5
CDR3 DNA: TGTGCCACCAGCGGTAAGACAGGGGGCGATCAGCCCCAGCATTTT
CDR3 protein: CATSGKTGGDQPQHF

clone size: -
D gene: TRBD2
V gene: TRBV5-1
J gene: TRBJ2-7
CDR3 DNA: TGCGCCAGCAGCACAGGGACTAGCGGACTCGAGCAGTACTTC
CDR3 protein: CASSTGTSGLEQYF

clone size: -
D gene: TRBD1
V gene: TRBV11-2
J gene: TRBJ2-7
CDR3 DNA: TGTGCCAGCAGCTCACAGGGGACGACCTACGAGCAGTACTTC
CDR3 protein: CASSSQGTTYEQYF

clone size: many
D gene: TRBD2
V gene: TRBV12-3/TRBV12-4
J gene: TRBJ2-1
CDR3 DNA: TGTGCCAGCTTAGGGACTAGCGGATACAATGAGCAGTTCTTC
CDR3 protein: CASLGTSGYNEQFF

clone size: few
D gene: TRBD1
V gene: TRBV12-3/TRBV12-4
J gene: TRBJ1-2
CDR3 DNA: TGTGCCAGCAGTCCAAGGGACAGGGCTGGGTACACCTTC
CDR3 protein: CASSPRDRAGYTF

clone size: few
D gene: -
V gene: TRBV29-1
J gene: TRBJ2-2
CDR3 DNA: TGCAGCGCTCAAGGCGGGGAGCTGTTTTTT
CDR3 protein: CSAQGGELFF

clone size: few
D gene: TRBD1
V gene: TRBV5-1
J gene: TRBJ1-2
CDR3 DNA: TGCGCCAGCAGCTTGGAGGTCAGGGGGATCTATGGCTACACCTTC
CDR3 protein: CASSLEVRGIYGYTF